This entry lists 23 T cell receptor beta chains sequenced from one sample in a study of blood T cell repertoires in COVID-19. The repertoire was sequenced with immunoSEQ multiplex PCR; TCRdb's copy has only in-frame clones and lacks some. This sample has fewer than 150,000 clones, with 70% to 85% found just once. Material: peripheral blood. The receptor set was obtained from a human donor with acute or convalescent COVID-19. The donor label of this sample is uncertain.

This chain uses TRBV4-1 with TRBJ2-1, with D possibly matching TRBD2 (6 bases). Germline V gives CDR1 MGHRA, CDR2 YSYEKL. V lost 1 base, J lost 4 bases, and 11 bases lay in between. This CDR3 is 15 amino acids long. CDR3 protein: CASSQATRAYNEQFF. The CDR3 DNA reads as TGCGCCAGCAGCCAAGCGACTAGAGCGTACAATGAGCAGTTCTTC.

This chain links TRBV3-1 (or the pseudogene TRBV3-2) with TRBJ1-5; TRBD1 is a possible D gene (5 bases). Trimming left V 5 bases short and J 0 bases short, with 8 bases between. The germline V gene has CDR1 LGHDT and CDR2 YNNKEL (reference sequence). The CDR3 has 14 amino acids. The CDR3 region has the DNA TGTGCCAGCAGCTCGACAGATAGCAATCAGCCCCAGCATTTT. Its protein product is CASSSTDSNQPQHF.

The chain uses TRBV5-5 and TRBJ1-3, with TRBD1 matching over 7 bases. Germline CDR1 SGHKS, CDR2 YYEKEE (reference sequence). J gave up 0 bases and V 3 bases, and 3 bases lay outside the gene matches. The CDR3 runs to 15 residues. Here the CDR3 DNA reads TGTGCCAGCAGCTCGGGACAGAACTCTGGAAACACCATATATTTT. It specifies CASSSGQNSGNTIYF.

The rearrangement joins TRBV11-3 to TRBJ2-5, with 11 bases fitting TRBD1. Looked up from germline, CDR1 is SGHNT and CDR2 is YENEEA. The trim removed 5 bases at V and 5 bases at J, leaving 7 bases unmatched. The CDR3 spans 15 residues. CDR3 loop: CASSLGQGAAETQYF. CDR3 coding DNA: TGTGCCAGCAGCCTCGGACAGGGGGCGGCGGAGACCCAGTACTTC.

This chain uses TRBV2 with TRBJ2-3; 8 bases map to TRBD1. CDR1 and CDR2 from the germline V gene are SNHLY and FYNNEI. The V and J ends lost 8 bases and 3 bases, in that order; junction bases with no gene match: 13. The CDR3 runs 16 residues. The CDR3 DNA reads TGTGCCAGCCTGAGATATGGACAGGGTGCGACAGATACGCAGTATTTT. This codes for CASLRYGQGATDTQYF.

This clone appeared a few times. The chain recombines TRBV18 with TRBJ2-7; TRBD2 agrees at 8 bases. This CDR3 has 14 residues. V gave up 6 bases and J gave up 6 bases; unmatched junction bases: 10. Looked up from germline, CDR1 is KGHSH and CDR2 is LQKENI. Here the CDR3 reads CASSREGTGSEQYF. DNA for the CDR3: TGTGCCAGCTCCCGGGAGGGGACCGGCAGCGAGCAGTACTTC.

V and J are TRBV3-1 (or the pseudogene TRBV3-2) and TRBJ2-3; TRBD2 matches at 8 bases. Germline assignment: CDR1 LGHDT and CDR2 YNNKEL (reference sequence). The CDR3 spans 15 residues. V lost 2 bases, J lost 5 bases, and 6 bases stayed unmatched. CDR3 loop: CASSQSGGAGDTQYF. CDR3 in DNA: TGTGCCAGCAGCCAATCCGGGGGGGCGGGAGATACGCAGTATTTT.

The CDR3, as DNA: TGCGCCAGCAGCAAGGACAGGGGAGGTACGATGGAGACCCAGTACTTC. Protein: CASSKDRGGTMETQYF. This chain joins TRBV5-1 and TRBJ2-5; 9 positions agree with TRBD1. CDR1 is SGHRS and CDR2 is YFSETQ in the germline V gene. The CDR3 contains 16 residues. Trimming took 4 bases from V and 5 from J; bases not matched to a gene: 12.

The DNA for the CDR3 is TGTGCCAGCTCACCCCTCGAGGCGAATACGCAGTATTTT. Translated, it gives CASSPLEANTQYF. The gene calls are TRBV18 and TRBJ2-3, with D unresolved. The CDR3 has 13 residues. Germline V gene data show CDR1 as KGHSH and CDR2 as LQKENI. With 3 bases removed from V and 7 bases from J, the gap between germline ends came to 11 bases.

V gene TRBV7-8 combines with J gene TRBJ1-1; possible D gene TRBD1, 6 bases. V lost 5 bases, J lost 11 bases, and 18 bases lay in between. This CDR3 is built from 13 residues. CDR1 is SGHVS, CDR2 FQNEAQ, per germline. CDR3 sequence reads: CASSRQLQGTAFF. The CDR3 DNA reads TGTGCCAGCAGCCGACAACTTCAGGGGACGGCTTTCTTT.

For the CDR3, the DNA is TGTGCCAGCAGTTACGGCCCGGGACTAGCGTTGACCTTCGACGAGCAGTACGTC. Its translation: CASSYGPGLALTFDEQYV. The V gene is TRBV6-2 or TRBV6-3, the J gene TRBJ2-7, with 10 positions matching TRBD2. The J segment lost 5 bases and the V segment lost 2 bases, leaving 15 bases of the junction unmatched. This CDR3 contains 18 residues. Germline V gene sequence: CDR1 MNHEY, CDR2 SVGEGT.

The chain uses TRBV5-1 and TRBJ1-2, with D possibly matching TRBD1 (6 bases). Germline V gives CDR1 SGHRS, CDR2 YFSETQ. The CDR3 is 14 amino acids. The V gene lost 0 bases and the J gene lost 6 bases, with 12 bases spanning the gap. The CDR3 spells CASSLGGGNDGYTF. Written as DNA, the CDR3 is TGCGCCAGCAGCTTGGGCGGGGGCAACGATGGCTACACCTTC.

CDR3: CASSSDRGGEGTEAFF. The CDR3 region has the DNA TGTGCCAGCAGTTCGGACAGGGGAGGTGAAGGGACTGAAGCTTTCTTT. This sequence joins TRBV11-2 and TRBJ1-1, with 9 bases identical to TRBD1. In germline, CDR1 is SGHAT, CDR2 FQNNGV. J lost 5 bases, V lost 6 bases, and 13 bases had no gene match. This CDR3 is built from 16 residues.

V usage is TRBV6-5 and J usage is TRBJ1-4, with D uncertain. Germline V gene data show CDR1 as MNHEY and CDR2 as SVGAGI. V shed 8 bases and J shed 16 bases, with 23 bases lying between them. The CDR3 length is 13 residues. CDR3 region: CASAYLTAAGRFF. CDR3 DNA sequence: TGTGCCAGCGCCTACTTAACCGCAGCGGGTCGGTTTTTT.

This clone was counted a single time. The genes are TRBV7-2 and TRBJ1-2; D remains ambiguous. V shed 5 bases and J shed 5 bases, with 9 bases lying between them. Germline V CDR1 and CDR2: SGHTA, FQGNSA. CDR3 length: 12 amino acids. For the CDR3, the DNA is TGTGCCAGCAGCCAACCGAGTTATGGCTACACCTTC. This translates into CASSQPSYGYTF.

The V gene is TRBV19, the J gene TRBJ1-6; unclear D gene. Trimming removed 7 bases at V and 7 bases at J, with 20 bases between. Germline CDR1 reads LNHDA; CDR2 reads SQIVND (reference sequence). CDR3 length equals 16 residues. CDR3 DNA: TGTGCCAGTACTCCCCGCCCGGGGAGCTCCAATTCACCCCTCCACTTT. Residues: CASTPRPGSSNSPLHF.

The chain uses TRBV11-2 and TRBJ2-5; TRBD1 is a possible D gene (5 bases). Per the germline V gene, CDR1 is SGHAT and CDR2 is FQNNGV. This CDR3 region has 14 residues. V lost 6 bases to trimming and J lost 4 bases, with 15 bases between them. The CDR3 DNA sequence: TGTGCCAGCAGACTGGGATTTAGGGGAGAGACCCAGTACTTC. This encodes CASRLGFRGETQYF.

In this sample, this clone turned up many times. CDR3 residues: CASSEYVGRGFGYTF. The CDR3 DNA reads TGTGCCAGCAGTGAATACGTGGGCAGGGGGTTCGGCTACACCTTC. V gene TRBV2 combines with J gene TRBJ1-2; 7 bases match TRBD1. The V gene end was trimmed by 2 bases and the J gene end by 8 bases; junction bases not matched to a gene: 11. The V gene's germline CDR1 is SNHLY and CDR2 FYNNEI. This CDR3 contains 15 residues.

The sample holds one count of this clone. The V call is TRBV27, the J call TRBJ2-5; TRBD2 matches at 10 bases. The CDR3 consists of 15 residues. The germline V gene encodes CDR1 MNHEY and CDR2 SMNVEV (reference sequence). Germline trimming cut 6 bases from V and 1 base from J; bases unmatched to any gene: 5. As DNA, the CDR3 is TGTGCCAGCAGGGAGCGGGGGGGTGGCCAAGAGACCCAGTACTTC. Protein: CASRERGGGQETQYF.

CDR3 loop: CASSLVTGGKAFF. The CDR3 nucleotides are TGTGCCAGCAGCTTAGTGACAGGGGGTAAGGCTTTCTTT. This chain uses TRBV7-3 with TRBJ1-1; 9 bases match TRBD1. Germline V gene lookup returns CDR1 SGHTA and CDR2 FQGTGA. The CDR3 is made up of 13 amino acids. Trimming removed 2 bases from V and 11 bases from J; junction bases left unmatched: 6.

This clone appeared a few times. This chain connects TRBV6-5 to TRBJ1-1; 7 bases are a match to TRBD1. The CDR3 sequence is 14 residues long. V was pared by 5 bases and J by 5 bases, with 8 bases of the junction left unmatched. From germline, CDR1 is MNHEY and CDR2 SVGAGI. DNA of the CDR3: TGTGCCAGCAGTCTGCGGACAGGACAGACTGAAGCTTTCTTT. Its translation: CASSLRTGQTEAFF.

This clone was detected a few times. The chain carries TRBV9 and TRBJ2-1, with a weak D call TRBD2 (8 bases). The germline CDR1 and CDR2 sequences are SGDLS and YYNGEE. This CDR3 comprises 16 residues. Trimming took 4 bases from V and 6 from J, leaving 20 bases between them. The CDR3 reads CASSPSRQGLGNEQFF. The CDR3 DNA is TGTGCCAGCAGCCCCTCCCGACAGGGACTAGGCAATGAGCAGTTCTTC.

The genes are TRBV7-2 and TRBJ2-2, with 13 bases identical to TRBD2. The germline CDR1 and CDR2 sequences are SGHTA and FQGNSA. There are 16 residues in the CDR3. J was trimmed by 7 bases and V by 5 bases; bases with no gene match: 7. The CDR3 region is CASSQLAGGRGGELFF. The CDR3 DNA reads TGTGCCAGCAGCCAACTAGCGGGGGGGCGAGGCGGGGAGCTGTTTTTT.